The T cell receptor (beta chain) described here comes from a study of siplizumab effects on memory and regulatory T cells. Per-sample assaying covered 95,000 to 100,000 TCR templates. TCRdb's table, derived via immunoSEQ multiplex PCR, lists solely in-frame clones and lacks some. The sample lists 56,000 or so clones, just over 95% occurring once. In a few donor pairs, unstimulated naive, memory, effector memory and TEMRA subsets were sequenced. About this clone: Its cognate antigen is unknown.

The CDR3 runs 13 residues. Germline CDR1 is SGHDN and CDR2 is FVKESK. Unmatched junction bases numbered 3, after V lost 1 base and J lost 8 bases. Overall study findings and caveats: Naive T cells, seemingly more diverse than memory cells, seemed major alloresponse contributors. Confirmation was lacking for the suppressive function of proliferating Tregs derived from siplizumab cultures.

The sequenced sample consisted of naive CD8+ T cells sorted from blood. The TCR originated in a human donor in good health. The V call is TRBV14, the J call TRBJ1-2, with TRBD1 matching 8 bases. The CDR3 protein is CASSQGQGFGYTF. In DNA form, the CDR3 reads TGTGCCAGCAGCCAAGGACAGGGGTTCGGCTACACCTTC. The full variable domain, rest sourced from reference TRBV14 and TRBJ1-2, is EAGVTQFPSHSVIEKGQTVTLRCDPISGHDNLYWYRRVMGKEIKFLLHFVKESKQDESGMPNNRFLAERTGGTYSTLKVQPAELEDSGVYFCASSQGQGFGYTFGSGTRLTVV.